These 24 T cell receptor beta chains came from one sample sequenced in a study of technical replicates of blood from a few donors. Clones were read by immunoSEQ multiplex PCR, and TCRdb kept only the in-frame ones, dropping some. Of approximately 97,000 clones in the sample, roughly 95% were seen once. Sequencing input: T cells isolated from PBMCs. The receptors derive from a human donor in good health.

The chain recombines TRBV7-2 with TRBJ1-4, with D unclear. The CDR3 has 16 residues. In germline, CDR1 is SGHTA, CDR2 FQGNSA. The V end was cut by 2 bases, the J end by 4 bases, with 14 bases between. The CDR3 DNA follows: TGTGCCAGCAGCTTATGGGGAAGCGGCGGTAATGAAAAACTGTTTTTT. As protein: CASSLWGSGGNEKLFF.

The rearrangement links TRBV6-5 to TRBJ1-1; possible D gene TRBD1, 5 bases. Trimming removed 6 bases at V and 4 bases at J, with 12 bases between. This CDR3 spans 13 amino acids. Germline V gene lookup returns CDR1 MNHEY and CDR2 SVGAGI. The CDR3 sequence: CASSRGVGTEAFF. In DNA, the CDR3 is TGTGCCAGCAGCCGGGGGGTCGGCACTGAAGCTTTCTTT.

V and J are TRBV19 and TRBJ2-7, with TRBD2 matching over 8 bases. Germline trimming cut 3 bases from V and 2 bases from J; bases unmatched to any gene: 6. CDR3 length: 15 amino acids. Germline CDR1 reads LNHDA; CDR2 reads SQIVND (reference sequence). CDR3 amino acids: CASSIGRGRTYEQYF. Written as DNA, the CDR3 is TGTGCCAGTAGTATTGGCCGCGGGAGGACCTACGAGCAGTACTTC.

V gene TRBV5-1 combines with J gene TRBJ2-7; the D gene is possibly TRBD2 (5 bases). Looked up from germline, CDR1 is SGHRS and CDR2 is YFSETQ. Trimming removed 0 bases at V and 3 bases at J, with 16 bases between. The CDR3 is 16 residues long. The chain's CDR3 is CASSLEVGASVYEQYF. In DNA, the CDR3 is TGCGCCAGCAGCTTGGAGGTGGGAGCGAGTGTCTACGAGCAGTACTTC. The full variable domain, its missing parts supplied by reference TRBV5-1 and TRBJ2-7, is KAGVTQTPRYLIKTRGQQVTLSCSPISGHRSVSWYQQTPGQGLQFLFEYFSETQRNKGNFPGRFSGRQFSNSRSEMNVSTLELGDSALYLCASSLEVGASVYEQYFGPGTRLTVT.

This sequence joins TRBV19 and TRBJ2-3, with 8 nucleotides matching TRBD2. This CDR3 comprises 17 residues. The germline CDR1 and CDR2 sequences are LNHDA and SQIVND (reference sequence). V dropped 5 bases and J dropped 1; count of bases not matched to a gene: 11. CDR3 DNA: TGTGCCAGTAGTTTTTCCCGGGAGGGCCGTGGCACAGATACGCAGTATTTT. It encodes CASSFSREGRGTDTQYF.

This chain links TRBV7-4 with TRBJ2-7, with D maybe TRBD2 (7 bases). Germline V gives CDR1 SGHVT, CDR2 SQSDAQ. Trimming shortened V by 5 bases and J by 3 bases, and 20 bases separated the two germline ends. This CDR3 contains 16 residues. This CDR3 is CASSGRWGGPNYEQYF. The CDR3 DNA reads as TGTGCCAGCAGCGGTCGTTGGGGGGGCCCCAACTACGAGCAGTACTTC.

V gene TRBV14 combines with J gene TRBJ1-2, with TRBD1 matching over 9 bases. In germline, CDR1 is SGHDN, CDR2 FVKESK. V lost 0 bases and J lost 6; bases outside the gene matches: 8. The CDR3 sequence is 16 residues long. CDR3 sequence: CASSQDGDRASHGYTF. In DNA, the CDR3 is TGTGCCAGCAGCCAAGATGGGGACAGGGCGTCCCATGGCTACACCTTC. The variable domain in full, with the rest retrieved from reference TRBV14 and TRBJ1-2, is EAGVTQFPSHSVIEKGQTVTLRCDPISGHDNLYWYRRVMGKEIKFLLHFVKESKQDESGMPNNRFLAERTGGTYSTLKVQPAELEDSGVYFCASSQDGDRASHGYTFGSGTRLTVV.

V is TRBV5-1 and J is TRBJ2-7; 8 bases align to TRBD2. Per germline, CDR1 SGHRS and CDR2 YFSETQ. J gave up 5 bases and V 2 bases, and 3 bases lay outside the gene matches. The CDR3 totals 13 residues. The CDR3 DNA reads TGCGCCAGCAGCTTAGCGGGAGTTGACGAGCAGTACTTC. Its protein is CASSLAGVDEQYF.

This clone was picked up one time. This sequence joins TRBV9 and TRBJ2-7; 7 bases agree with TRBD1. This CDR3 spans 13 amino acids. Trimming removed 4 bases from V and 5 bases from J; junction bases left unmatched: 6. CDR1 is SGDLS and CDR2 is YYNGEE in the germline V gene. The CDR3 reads CASSMTGLDEQYF. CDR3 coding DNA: TGTGCCAGCAGCATGACAGGGTTGGACGAGCAGTACTTC. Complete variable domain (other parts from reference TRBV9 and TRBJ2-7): DSGVTQTPKHLITATGQRVTLRCSPRSGDLSVYWYQQSLDQGLQFLIQYYNGEERAKGNILERFSAQQFPDLHSELNLSSLELGDSALYFCASSMTGLDEQYFGPGTRLTVT.

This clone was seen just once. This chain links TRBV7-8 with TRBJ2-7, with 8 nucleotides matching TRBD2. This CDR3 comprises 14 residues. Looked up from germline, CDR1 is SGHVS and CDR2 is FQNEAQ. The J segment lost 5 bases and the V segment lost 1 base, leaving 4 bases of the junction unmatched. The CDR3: CASSLGGRIDEQYF. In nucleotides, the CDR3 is TGTGCCAGCAGCTTAGGCGGGAGGATCGACGAGCAGTACTTC.

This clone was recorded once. CDR3 in amino acids: CASSLDRGEQYF. CDR3 DNA: TGTGCCAGCAGTTTGGACAGGGGCGAGCAGTACTTC. The genes are TRBV6-5 and TRBJ2-7; 9 nucleotides line up with TRBD1. Trimming took 4 bases from V and 6 from J; bases not matched to a gene: 1. This CDR3 is built from 12 residues. Germline CDR1 is MNHEY and CDR2 is SVGAGI.

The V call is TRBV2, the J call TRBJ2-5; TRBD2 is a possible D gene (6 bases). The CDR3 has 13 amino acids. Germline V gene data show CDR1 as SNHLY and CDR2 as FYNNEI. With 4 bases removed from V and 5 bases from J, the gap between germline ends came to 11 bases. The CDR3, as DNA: TGTGCCAGCAGTGGAGGTGGGGGGGAGACCCAGTACTTC. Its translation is CASSGGGGETQYF.

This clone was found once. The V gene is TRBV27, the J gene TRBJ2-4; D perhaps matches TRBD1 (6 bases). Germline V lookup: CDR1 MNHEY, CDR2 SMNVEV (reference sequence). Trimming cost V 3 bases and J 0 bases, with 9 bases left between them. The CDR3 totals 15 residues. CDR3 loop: CASSLAGVAKNIQYF. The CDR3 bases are TGTGCCAGCAGTTTGGCAGGGGTAGCCAAAAACATTCAGTACTTC.

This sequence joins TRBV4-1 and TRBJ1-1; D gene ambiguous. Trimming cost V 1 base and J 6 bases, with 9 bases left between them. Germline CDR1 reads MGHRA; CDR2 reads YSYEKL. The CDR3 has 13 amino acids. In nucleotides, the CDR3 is TGCGCCAGCAGCCAAGTCGGAGCGCCTGAAGCTTTCTTT. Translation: CASSQVGAPEAFF.

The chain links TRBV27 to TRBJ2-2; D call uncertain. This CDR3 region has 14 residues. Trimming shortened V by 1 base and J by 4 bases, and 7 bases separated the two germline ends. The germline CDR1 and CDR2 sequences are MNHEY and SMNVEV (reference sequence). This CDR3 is CASSLFHSTGELFF. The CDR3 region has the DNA TGTGCCAGCAGTTTATTTCACAGCACCGGGGAGCTGTTTTTT.

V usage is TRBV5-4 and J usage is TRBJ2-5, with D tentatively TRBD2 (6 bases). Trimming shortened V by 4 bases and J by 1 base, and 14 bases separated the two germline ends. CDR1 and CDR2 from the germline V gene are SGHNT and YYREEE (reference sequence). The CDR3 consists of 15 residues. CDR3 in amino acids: CASSLISGSQETQYF. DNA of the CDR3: TGTGCCAGCAGCCTTATTAGCGGTAGCCAAGAGACCCAGTACTTC.

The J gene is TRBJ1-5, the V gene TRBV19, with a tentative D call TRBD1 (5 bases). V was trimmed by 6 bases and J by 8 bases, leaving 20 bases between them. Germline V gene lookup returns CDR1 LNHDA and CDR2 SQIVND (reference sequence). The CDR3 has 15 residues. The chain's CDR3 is CASRVTSQGKEPQHF. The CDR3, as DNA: TGTGCCAGTAGGGTCACATCGCAGGGAAAGGAGCCCCAGCATTTT.

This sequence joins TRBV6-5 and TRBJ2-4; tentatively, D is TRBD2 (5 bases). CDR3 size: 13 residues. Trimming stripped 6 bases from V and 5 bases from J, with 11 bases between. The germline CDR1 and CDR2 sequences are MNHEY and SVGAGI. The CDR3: CASSRWRENIQYF. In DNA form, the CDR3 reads TGTGCCAGCAGCCGCTGGCGGGAAAACATTCAGTACTTC.

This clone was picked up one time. Here the CDR3 reads CASSLTVGLSGANVLTF. In DNA form, the CDR3 reads TGTGCCAGCAGTCTAACGGTCGGTCTCTCTGGGGCCAACGTCCTGACTTTC. This rearrangement joins TRBV25-1 to TRBJ2-6; D remains ambiguous. This CDR3 is built from 17 residues. Trimming cost V 5 bases and J 0 bases, with 14 bases left between them. The germline V gene encodes CDR1 MGHDK and CDR2 SYGVNS.

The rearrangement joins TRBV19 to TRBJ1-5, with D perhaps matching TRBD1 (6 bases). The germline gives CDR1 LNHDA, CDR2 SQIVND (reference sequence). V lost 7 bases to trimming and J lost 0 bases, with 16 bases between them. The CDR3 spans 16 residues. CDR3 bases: TGTGCCAGTACTCGGGACATAGGATATAGCAATCAGCCCCAGCATTTT. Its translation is CASTRDIGYSNQPQHF.

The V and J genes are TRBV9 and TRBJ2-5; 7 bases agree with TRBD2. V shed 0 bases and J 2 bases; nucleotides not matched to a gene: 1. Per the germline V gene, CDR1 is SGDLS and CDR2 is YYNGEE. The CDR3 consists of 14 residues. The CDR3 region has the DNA TGTGCCAGCAGCGTAGGGGGGGGTCAAGAGACCCAGTACTTC. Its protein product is CASSVGGGQETQYF.

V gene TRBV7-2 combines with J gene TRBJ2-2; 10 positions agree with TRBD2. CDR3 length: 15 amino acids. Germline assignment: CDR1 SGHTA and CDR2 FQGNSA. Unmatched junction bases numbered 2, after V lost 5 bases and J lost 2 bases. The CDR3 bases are TGTGCCAGCAGCCGGACTAGCGGAAACACCGGGGAGCTGTTTTTT. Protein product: CASSRTSGNTGELFF.

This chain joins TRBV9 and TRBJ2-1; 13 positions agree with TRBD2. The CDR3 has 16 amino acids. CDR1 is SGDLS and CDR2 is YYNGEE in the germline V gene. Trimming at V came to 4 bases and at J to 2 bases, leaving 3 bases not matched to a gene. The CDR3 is CASSLGLAGAYNEQFF. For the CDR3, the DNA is TGTGCCAGCAGCTTAGGACTAGCGGGGGCCTACAATGAGCAGTTCTTC.

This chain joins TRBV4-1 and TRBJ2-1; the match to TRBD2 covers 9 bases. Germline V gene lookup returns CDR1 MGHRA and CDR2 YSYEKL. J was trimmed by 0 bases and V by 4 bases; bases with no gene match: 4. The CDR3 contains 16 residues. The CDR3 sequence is CASSPRSGSSYNEQFF. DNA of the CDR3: TGCGCCAGCAGCCCCCGTAGCGGGAGCTCCTACAATGAGCAGTTCTTC.